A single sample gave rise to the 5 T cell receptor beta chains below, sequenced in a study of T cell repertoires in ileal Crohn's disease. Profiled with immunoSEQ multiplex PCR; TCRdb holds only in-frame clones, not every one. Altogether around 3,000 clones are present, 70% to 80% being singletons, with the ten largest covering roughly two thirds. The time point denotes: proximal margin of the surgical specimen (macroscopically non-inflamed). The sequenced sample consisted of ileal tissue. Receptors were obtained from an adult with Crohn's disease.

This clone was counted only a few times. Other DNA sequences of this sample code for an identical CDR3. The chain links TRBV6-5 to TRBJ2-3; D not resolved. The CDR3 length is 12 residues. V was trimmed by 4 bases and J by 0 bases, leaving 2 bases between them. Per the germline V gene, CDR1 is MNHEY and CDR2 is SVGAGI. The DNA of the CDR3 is TGTGCCAGCAGTTCTAGCACAGATACGCAGTATTTT. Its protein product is CASSSSTDTQYF.

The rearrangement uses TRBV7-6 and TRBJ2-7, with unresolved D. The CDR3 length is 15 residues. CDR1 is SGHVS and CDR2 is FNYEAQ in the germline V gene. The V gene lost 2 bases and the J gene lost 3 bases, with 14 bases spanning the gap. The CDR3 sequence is CASSLRIFDRYEQYF. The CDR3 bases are TGTGCCAGCAGCTTAAGGATCTTCGACCGCTACGAGCAGTACTTC.

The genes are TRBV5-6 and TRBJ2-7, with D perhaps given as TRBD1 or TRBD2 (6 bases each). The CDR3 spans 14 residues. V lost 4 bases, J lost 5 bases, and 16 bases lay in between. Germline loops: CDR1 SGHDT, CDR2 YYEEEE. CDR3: CASSRGVGGNEQYF. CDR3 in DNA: TGTGCCAGCAGCCGAGGGGTGGGGGGCAACGAGCAGTACTTC.

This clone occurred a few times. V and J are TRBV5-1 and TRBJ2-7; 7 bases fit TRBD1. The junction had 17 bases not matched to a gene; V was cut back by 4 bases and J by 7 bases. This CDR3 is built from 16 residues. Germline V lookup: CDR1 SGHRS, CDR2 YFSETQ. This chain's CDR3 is CASSPWVRDRASEQYF. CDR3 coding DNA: TGCGCCAGCAGCCCCTGGGTGAGGGACAGAGCTTCGGAGCAGTACTTC.

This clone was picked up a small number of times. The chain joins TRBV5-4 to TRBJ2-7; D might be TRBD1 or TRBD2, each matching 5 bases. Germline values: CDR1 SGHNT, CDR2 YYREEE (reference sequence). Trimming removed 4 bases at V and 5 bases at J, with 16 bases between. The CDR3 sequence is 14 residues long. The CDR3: CASSRGPISNEQYF. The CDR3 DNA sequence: TGTGCCAGCAGCCGGGGCCCTATCAGCAACGAGCAGTACTTC.